Listed here is a single TCR beta chain. Antigen specificity is unknown. The table came from immunoSEQ multiplex PCR; TCRdb's copy has only in-frame clones and leaves some out. Of approximately 1,000,000 clones in the sample, approximately 80% were seen once. This CDR3 contains 12 residues. Germline V gene sequence: CDR1 MDHEN, CDR2 SYDVKM. Trimming left V 9 bases short and J 5 bases short, with 11 bases between. The data are from a study of shared clonotypes between healthy human individuals. Study-wide points: Genetic and exposure-history diversity was limited by the few donors.

V and J are TRBV28 and TRBJ2-1; D uncertain. Sequenced: memory CD4+ T cells from PBMCs. Noted subset: CD45RA-negative fraction. This clonotype originated in a man aged 18-30 years in good health. Some clones in this sample may be carry-over from other donors' samples. CDR3 loop: CASQRWDNEQFF. CDR3 sequence (DNA): TGTGCCAGTCAAAGGTGGGACAATGAGCAGTTCTTC.